This is a list of T cell receptor beta chains from one sample in a study of read filtering for tumor transcriptome and immune sequencing. Each CDR3 protein gets one entry after TCRdb re-called the reads with MiXCR. The data show more than 45,000 distinct CDR3 sequences, with around 12% seen just once and 16% held by the top ten. Specimen: a population of CD138-negative cells sorted from bone marrow. These receptor sequences come from a donor at least 40 years old with multiple myeloma. The CDR3 runs from the conserved cysteine through the conserved F or W. A D gene is named only where the DNA matches it firmly. Clone size, where shown, is once, few, many, or a class for clones that have expanded.

TRBV6-4,.,TRBJ1-5,many,TGTGCCAGCAGTCGGGAGGGCAATCAGCCCCAGCATTTT,CASSREGNQPQHF
TRBV5-1,TRBD2,TRBJ2-3,many,TGCGCCAGCAGCCTTGGCGGGACTAAAGCTAGCACAGATACGCAGTATTTT,CASSLGGTKASTDTQYF
TRBV5-1,.,TRBJ2-7,many,TGCGCCAGCAGCTTTAACAGCAACTACGAGCAGTACTTC,CASSFNSNYEQYF
TRBV6-2/TRBV6-3,TRBD2,TRBJ2-3,many,TGTGCCAGCAGTTACTCGGGACTAGCGGGAAGCACAGATACGCAGTATTTT,CASSYSGLAGSTDTQYF
TRBV5-6,.,TRBJ2-7,many,TGTGCCAGCTACGAACGGGGTTCATCCTACGAGCAGTACTTC,CASYERGSSYEQYF
TRBV20-1,.,TRBJ1-2,many,TGCAGTGCCAGGGGCGGGGGGGCAAACTATGGCTACACCTTC,CSARGGGANYGYTF
TRBV15,TRBD2,TRBJ2-2,many,TGTGCCACCAGCCCGGGGGGGGCCGAGAACACCGGGGAGCTGTTTTTT,CATSPGGAENTGELFF
TRBV6-5,.,TRBJ1-6,many,TGTGCCAGCACCCCCATGGCAGGGAGAAATTCACCCCTCCACTTT,CASTPMAGRNSPLHF
TRBV11-2,.,TRBJ2-3,.,TGTGCCAGCAGCCACAGGGTTTCTAGCACAGATACGCAGTATTTT,CASSHRVSSTDTQYF
TRBV30,.,TRBJ1-1,few,TGTGCCTGGAGTGCCCTCCCCGCCGGGGAGAACACTGAAGCTTTCTTT,CAWSALPAGENTEAFF
TRBV27,TRBD1,TRBJ1-5,.,TGTGCCAGCAGTTGGGACAGGGAAGGCAATCAGCCCCAGCATTTT,CASSWDREGNQPQHF
TRBV5-1,.,TRBJ1-5,many,TGCGCCAGCAGCCTAACAACAGGGTATCAGCCCCAGCATTTT,CASSLTTGYQPQHF
TRBV10-3,.,TRBJ1-2,many,TGTGCCATCTCGCAAACAGGGTATGACGGCTACACCTTC,CAISQTGYDGYTF
TRBV11-2,.,TRBJ1-4,many,TGTGCCAGCAGCCTAACTACAGGAACGGCCGTTGAAAAACTGTTTTTT,CASSLTTGTAVEKLFF
TRBV7-9,.,TRBJ2-7,many,TGTGCCAGCAGCTTACGGCGGCAGGGCTACGAGCAGTACTTC,CASSLRRQGYEQYF